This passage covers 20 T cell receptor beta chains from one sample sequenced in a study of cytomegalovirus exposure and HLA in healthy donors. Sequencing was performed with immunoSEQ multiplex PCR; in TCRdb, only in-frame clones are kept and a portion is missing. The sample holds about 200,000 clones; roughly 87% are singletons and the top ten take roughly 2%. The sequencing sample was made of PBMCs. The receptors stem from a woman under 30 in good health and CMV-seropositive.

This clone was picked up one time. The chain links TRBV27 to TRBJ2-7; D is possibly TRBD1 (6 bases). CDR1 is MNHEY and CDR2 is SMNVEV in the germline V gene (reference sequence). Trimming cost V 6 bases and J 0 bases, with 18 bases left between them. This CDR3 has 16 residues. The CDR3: CASSSTGSMFSYEQYF. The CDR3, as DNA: TGTGCCAGCAGCTCGACAGGTAGCATGTTCTCCTACGAGCAGTACTTC.

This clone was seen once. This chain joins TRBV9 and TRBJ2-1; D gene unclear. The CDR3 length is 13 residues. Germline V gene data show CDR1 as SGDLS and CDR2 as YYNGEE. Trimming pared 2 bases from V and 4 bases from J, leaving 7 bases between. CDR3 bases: TGTGCCAGCAGCGTGGCCGTTTACAATGAGCAGTTCTTC. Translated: CASSVAVYNEQFF.

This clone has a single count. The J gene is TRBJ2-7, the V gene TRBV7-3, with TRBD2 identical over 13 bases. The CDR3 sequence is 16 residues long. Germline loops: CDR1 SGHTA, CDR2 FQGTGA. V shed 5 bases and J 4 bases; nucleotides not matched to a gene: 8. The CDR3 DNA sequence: TGTGCCAGCAGCCGAGGCGGACTAGCGGGAGCTTACGAGCAGTACTTC. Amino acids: CASSRGGLAGAYEQYF.

In nucleotides, the CDR3 is TGTGCCAGTAGCCCCGACAGGGGGCACGACTATGGCTACACCTTC. Its translation: CASSPDRGHDYGYTF. This chain connects TRBV19 to TRBJ1-2, with 10 bases fitting TRBD1. V shed 6 bases, J shed 3 bases, and the junction held 7 bases outside the gene matches. The CDR3 runs 15 residues. Germline V gene data show CDR1 as LNHDA and CDR2 as SQIVND (reference sequence).

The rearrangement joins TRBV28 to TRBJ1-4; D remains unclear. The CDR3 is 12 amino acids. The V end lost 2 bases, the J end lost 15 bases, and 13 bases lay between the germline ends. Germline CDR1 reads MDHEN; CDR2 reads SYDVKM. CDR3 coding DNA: TGTGCCAGCAGTTTAGCTAGCGGAGTGTTGTTTTTT. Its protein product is CASSLASGVLFF.

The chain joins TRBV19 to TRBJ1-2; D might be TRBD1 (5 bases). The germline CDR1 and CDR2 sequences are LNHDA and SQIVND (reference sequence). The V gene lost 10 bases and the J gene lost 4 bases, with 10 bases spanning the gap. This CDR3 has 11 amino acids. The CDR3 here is CATRVPYGYTF. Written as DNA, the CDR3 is TGTGCCACCAGGGTTCCCTATGGCTACACCTTC.

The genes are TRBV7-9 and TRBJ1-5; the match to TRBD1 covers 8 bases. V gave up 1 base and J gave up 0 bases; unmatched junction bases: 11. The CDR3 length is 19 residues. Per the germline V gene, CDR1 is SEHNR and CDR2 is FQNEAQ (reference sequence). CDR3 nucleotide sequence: TGTGCCAGCAGCTTAGGAGGGTCGGGGACAGGCGTTAGCAATCAGCCCCAGCATTTT. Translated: CASSLGGSGTGVSNQPQHF.

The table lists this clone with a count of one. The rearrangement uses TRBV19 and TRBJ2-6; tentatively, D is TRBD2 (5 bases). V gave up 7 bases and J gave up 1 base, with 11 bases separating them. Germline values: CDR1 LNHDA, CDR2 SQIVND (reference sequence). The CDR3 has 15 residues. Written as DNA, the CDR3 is TGTGCCAGTACCCCCTCGGGATCTGGGGCCAACGTCCTGACTTTC. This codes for CASTPSGSGANVLTF.

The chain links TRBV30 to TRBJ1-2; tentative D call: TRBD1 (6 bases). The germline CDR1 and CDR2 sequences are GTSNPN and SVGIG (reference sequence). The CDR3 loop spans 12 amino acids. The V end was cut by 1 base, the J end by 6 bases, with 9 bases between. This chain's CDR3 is CAWSGGQHGYTF. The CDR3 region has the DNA TGTGCCTGGAGTGGAGGACAGCATGGCTACACCTTC.

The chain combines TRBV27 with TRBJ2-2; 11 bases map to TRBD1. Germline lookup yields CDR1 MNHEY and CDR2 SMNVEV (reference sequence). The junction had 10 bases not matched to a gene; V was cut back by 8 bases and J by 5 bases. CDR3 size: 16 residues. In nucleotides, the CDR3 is TGTGCCAGCGGAAGAGGGACAGGGGGTTTGACCGGGGAGCTGTTTTTT. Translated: CASGRGTGGLTGELFF.

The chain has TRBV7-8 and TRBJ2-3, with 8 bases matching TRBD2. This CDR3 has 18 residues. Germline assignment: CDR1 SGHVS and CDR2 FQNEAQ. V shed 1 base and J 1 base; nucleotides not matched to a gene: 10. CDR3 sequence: CASSLERLAGRGTDTQYF. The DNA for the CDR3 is TGTGCCAGCAGCTTAGAAAGATTAGCGGGAAGGGGCACAGATACGCAGTATTTT.

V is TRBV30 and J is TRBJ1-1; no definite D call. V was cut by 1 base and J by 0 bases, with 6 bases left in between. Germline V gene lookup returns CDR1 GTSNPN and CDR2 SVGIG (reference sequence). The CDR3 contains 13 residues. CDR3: CAWSGQMNTEAFF. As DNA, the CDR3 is TGTGCCTGGAGTGGTCAAATGAACACTGAAGCTTTCTTT.

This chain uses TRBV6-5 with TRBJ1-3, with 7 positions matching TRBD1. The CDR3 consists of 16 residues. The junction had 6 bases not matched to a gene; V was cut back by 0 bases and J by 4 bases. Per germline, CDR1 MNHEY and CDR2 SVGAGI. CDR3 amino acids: CASSYSEGAGGNTIYF. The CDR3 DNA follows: TGTGCCAGCAGTTACTCTGAGGGGGCGGGAGGAAACACCATATATTTT.

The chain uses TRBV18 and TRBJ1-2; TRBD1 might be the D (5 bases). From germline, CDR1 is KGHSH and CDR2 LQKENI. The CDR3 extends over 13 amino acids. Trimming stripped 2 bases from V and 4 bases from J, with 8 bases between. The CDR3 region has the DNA TGTGCCAGCTCACCAACGACAGCCTATGGCTACACCTTC. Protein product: CASSPTTAYGYTF.

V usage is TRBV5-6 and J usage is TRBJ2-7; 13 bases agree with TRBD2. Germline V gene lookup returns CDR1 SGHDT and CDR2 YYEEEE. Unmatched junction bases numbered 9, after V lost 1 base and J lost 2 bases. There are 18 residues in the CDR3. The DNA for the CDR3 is TGTGCCAGCAGCTTGTGGACTAGCGGGAGTAAAGGGGCCTACGAGCAGTACTTC. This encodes CASSLWTSGSKGAYEQYF.

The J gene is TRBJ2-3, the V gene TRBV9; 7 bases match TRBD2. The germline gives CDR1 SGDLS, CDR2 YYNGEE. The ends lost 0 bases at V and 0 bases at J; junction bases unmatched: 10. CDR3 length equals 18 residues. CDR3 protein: CASSVAETGGLSTDTQYF. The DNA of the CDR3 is TGTGCCAGCAGCGTAGCTGAAACGGGAGGCCTTAGCACAGATACGCAGTATTTT.

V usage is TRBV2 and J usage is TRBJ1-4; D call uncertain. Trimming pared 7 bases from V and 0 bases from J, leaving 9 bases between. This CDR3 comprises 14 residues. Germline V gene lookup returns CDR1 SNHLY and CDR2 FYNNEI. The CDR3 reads CASILRATNEKLFF. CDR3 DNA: TGTGCCAGCATCCTGCGTGCAACTAATGAAAAACTGTTTTTT.

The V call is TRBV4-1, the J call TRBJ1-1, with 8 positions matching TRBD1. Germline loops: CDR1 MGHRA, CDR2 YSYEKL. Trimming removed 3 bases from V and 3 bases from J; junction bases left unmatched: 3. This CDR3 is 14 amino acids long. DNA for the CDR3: TGCGCCAGCAGCCACCAGGGGGCGCACACTGAAGCTTTCTTT. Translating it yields CASSHQGAHTEAFF.

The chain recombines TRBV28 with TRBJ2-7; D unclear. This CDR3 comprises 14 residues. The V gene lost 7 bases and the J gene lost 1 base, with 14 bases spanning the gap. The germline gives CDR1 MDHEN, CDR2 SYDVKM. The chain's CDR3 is CASTLESLSYEQYF. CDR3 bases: TGTGCCAGCACCCTAGAGTCCCTATCCTACGAGCAGTACTTC. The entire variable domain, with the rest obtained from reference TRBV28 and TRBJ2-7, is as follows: DVKVTQSSRYLVKRTGEKVFLECVQDMDHENMFWYRQDPGLGLRLIYFSYDVKMKEKGDIPEGYSVSREKKERFSLILESASTNQTSMYLCASTLESLSYEQYFGPGTRLTVT.

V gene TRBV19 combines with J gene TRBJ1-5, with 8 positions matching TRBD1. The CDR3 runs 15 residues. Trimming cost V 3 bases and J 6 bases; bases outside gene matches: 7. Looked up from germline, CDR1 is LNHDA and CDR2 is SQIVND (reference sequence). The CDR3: CASSMTGARGQPQHF. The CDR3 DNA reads TGTGCCAGTAGTATGACAGGGGCTCGTGGTCAGCCCCAGCATTTT.